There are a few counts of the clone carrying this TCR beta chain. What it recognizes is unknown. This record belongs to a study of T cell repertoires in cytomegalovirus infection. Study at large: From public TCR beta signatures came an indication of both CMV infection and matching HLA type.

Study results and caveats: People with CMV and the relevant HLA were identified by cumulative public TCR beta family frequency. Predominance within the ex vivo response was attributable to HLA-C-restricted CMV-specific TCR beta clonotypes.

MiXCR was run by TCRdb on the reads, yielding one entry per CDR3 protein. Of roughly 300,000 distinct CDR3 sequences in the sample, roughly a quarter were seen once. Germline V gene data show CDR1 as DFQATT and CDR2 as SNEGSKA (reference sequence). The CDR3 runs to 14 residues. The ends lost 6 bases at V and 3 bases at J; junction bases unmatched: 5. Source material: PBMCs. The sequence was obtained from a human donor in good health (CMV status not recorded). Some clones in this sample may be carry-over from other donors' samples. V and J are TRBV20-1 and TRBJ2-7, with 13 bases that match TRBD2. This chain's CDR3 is CSAAGLAGVYEQYF. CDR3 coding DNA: TGCAGTGCGGCAGGACTAGCGGGGGTCTACGAGCAGTACTTC.